In this sample, the clone carrying this T cell receptor beta chain turned up many times. Its matching antigen is unknown. From germline, CDR1 is LGHDT and CDR2 YNNKEL (reference sequence). Trimming left V 4 bases short and J 7 bases short, with 9 bases between. This CDR3 contains 12 residues. MiXCR, applied by TCRdb to the reads, yields one record per CDR3 protein. The sample lists more than 200,000 distinct CDR3 sequences, roughly 10% occurring once. The sample comes from a study of T cell repertoires in cytomegalovirus infection. For the study at large: The public TCR beta signatures pointed to both CMV infection and matching HLA type. Study observations and caveats: HLA-C-restricted CMV-specific TCR beta clonotypes prevailed in the ex vivo response.

The chain has TRBV3-1 and TRBJ2-3; D is perhaps TRBD1 (5 bases). The receptor was isolated from a human donor in good health (CMV status not recorded). Some clones in this sample may be carry-over from other donors' samples. The material sequenced was PBMCs. Here the CDR3 DNA reads TGTGCCAGCAGCCCGAAGGGGAATACGCAGTATTTT. Its translation: CASSPKGNTQYF.